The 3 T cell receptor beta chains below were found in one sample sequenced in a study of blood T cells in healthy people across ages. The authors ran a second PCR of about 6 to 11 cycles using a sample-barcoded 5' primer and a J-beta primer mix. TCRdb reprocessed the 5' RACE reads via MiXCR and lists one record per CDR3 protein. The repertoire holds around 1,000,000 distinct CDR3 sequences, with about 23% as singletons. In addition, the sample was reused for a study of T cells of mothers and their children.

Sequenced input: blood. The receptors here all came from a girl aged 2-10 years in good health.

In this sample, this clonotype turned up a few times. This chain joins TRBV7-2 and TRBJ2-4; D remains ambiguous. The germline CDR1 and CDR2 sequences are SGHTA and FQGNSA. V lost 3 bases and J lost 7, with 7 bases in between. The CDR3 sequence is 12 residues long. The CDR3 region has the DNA TGTGCCAGCAGCTTCTTCAGCAACATTCAGTACTTC. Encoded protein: CASSFFSNIQYF.

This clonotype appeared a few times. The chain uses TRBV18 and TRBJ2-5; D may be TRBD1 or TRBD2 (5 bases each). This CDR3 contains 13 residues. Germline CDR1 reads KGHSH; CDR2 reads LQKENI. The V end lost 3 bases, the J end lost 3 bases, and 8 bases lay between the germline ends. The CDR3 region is CASSPQGEETQYF. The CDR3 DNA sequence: TGTGCCAGCTCACCTCAGGGAGAAGAGACCCAGTACTTC.

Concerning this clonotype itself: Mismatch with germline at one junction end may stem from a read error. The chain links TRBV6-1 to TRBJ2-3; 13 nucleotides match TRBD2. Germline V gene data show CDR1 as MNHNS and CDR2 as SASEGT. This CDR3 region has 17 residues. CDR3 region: CATFRTSGSELTDTQYF. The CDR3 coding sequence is TGTGCCACATTCCGGACTAGCGGGAGTGAGCTCACAGATACGCAGTATTTC.